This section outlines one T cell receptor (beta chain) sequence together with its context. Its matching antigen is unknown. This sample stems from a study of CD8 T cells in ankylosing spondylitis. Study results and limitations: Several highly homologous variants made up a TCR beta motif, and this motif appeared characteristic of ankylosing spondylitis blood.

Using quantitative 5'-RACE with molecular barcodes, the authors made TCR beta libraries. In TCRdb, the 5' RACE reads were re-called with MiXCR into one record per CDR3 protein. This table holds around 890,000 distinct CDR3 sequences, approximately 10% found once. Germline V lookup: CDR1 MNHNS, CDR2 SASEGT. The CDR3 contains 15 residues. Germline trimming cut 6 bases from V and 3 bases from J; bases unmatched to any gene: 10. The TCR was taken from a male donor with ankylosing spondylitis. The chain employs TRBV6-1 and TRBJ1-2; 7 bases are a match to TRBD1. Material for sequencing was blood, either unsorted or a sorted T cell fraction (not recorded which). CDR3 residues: CASSLDRDVYYGYTF. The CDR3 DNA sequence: TGTGCCAGCAGCCTAGACAGGGACGTGTACTATGGCTACACCTTC.